This passage covers 20 T cell receptor beta chains from one sample sequenced in a study of persistence of HIV-infected CD4 T cells. The immunoSEQ assay was version 4, run in survey mode. Profiled with immunoSEQ multiplex PCR; TCRdb holds only in-frame clones, not every one. This table has under 50,000 clones, approximately 89% appearing once. Cells were stimulated nonspecifically with anti-CD3/anti-CD28 magnetic beads. Sorting selected CD4+ T cells upregulating both CD40 ligand and CD69. Their specific antigens are unknown. This sample comprised CD4+ T cells sorted from PBMCs after roughly 18-hour stimulation, obtained from a patient who received antiretroviral therapy. The receptor set was obtained from an adult man with HIV who was CMV-seropositive.

The rearrangement joins TRBV7-2 to TRBJ1-1; TRBD1 is a possible D gene (6 bases). Looked up from germline, CDR1 is SGHTA and CDR2 is FQGNSA. CDR3 length equals 13 residues. Trimming shortened V by 2 bases and J by 3 bases, and 7 bases separated the two germline ends. CDR3 amino acids: CASSLYRDTEAFF. In DNA form, the CDR3 reads TGTGCCAGCAGCTTATACAGGGACACTGAAGCTTTCTTT.

The chain carries TRBV7-2 and TRBJ2-3; tentative D call: TRBD2 (5 bases). The length of the CDR3 is 16 residues. The germline CDR1 and CDR2 sequences are SGHTA and FQGNSA. V lost 2 bases and J lost 0, with 12 bases in between. CDR3 sequence: CASSLSRLASTDTQYF. CDR3 coding DNA: TGTGCCAGCAGCTTAAGTCGGCTAGCTAGCACAGATACGCAGTATTTT.

For the CDR3, the DNA is TGTGCCAGCAGCCCCAGCCGGACTAGCGGGACCTACGAGCAGTACTTC. Translated: CASSPSRTSGTYEQYF. This chain links TRBV5-4 with TRBJ2-7; 12 bases fit TRBD2. The CDR3 totals 16 residues. Germline V gene data show CDR1 as SGHNT and CDR2 as YYREEE (reference sequence). V lost 4 bases, J lost 2 bases, and 7 bases stayed unmatched.

The rearrangement links TRBV2 to TRBJ2-3, with 15 positions matching TRBD2. CDR1 and CDR2 (germline): SNHLY, FYNNEI. The junction had 3 bases not matched to a gene; V was cut back by 1 base and J by 1 base. The CDR3 runs 18 residues. The chain's CDR3 is CASSEGWTSGGGTDTQYF. DNA of the CDR3: TGTGCCAGCAGTGAAGGTTGGACTAGCGGGGGGGGCACAGATACGCAGTATTTT.

CDR3 sequence (DNA): TGTGCCAGCCTCGAGGCGGGGGGAGGTTCCTACAATGAGCAGTTCTTC. Translation gives CASLEAGGGSYNEQFF. The rearrangement joins TRBV28 to TRBJ2-1; 8 bases are shared with TRBD2. This CDR3 spans 16 amino acids. With 8 bases clipped from V and 1 base from J, the junction kept 10 bases outside the gene matches. The germline CDR1 and CDR2 sequences are MDHEN and SYDVKM.

The chain combines TRBV28 with TRBJ2-7; TRBD1 might be the D (5 bases). The CDR3 loop spans 17 amino acids. In germline, CDR1 is MDHEN, CDR2 SYDVKM. V lost 0 bases to trimming and J lost 1 base, with 16 bases between them. CDR3 region: CASSLWFMGQRSYEQYF. The CDR3 DNA is TGTGCCAGCAGTTTATGGTTCATGGGGCAGAGATCCTACGAGCAGTACTTC.

The rearrangement links TRBV28 to TRBJ1-2; 7 bases align to TRBD1. Germline CDR1 and CDR2: MDHEN and SYDVKM. This CDR3 is 13 amino acids long. V lost 7 bases, J lost 4 bases, and 6 bases stayed unmatched. The CDR3 nucleotides read TGTGCCAGCAAGAACCGGGACAGCTATGGCTACACCTTC. This sequence encodes CASKNRDSYGYTF.

The V call is TRBV4-1, the J call TRBJ2-7, with D maybe TRBD2 (7 bases). The germline CDR1 and CDR2 sequences are MGHRA and YSYEKL. Trimming cost V 4 bases and J 7 bases, with 17 bases left between them. The CDR3 spans 14 residues. The CDR3, as DNA: TGCGCCAGCAGCCTTGAACACGGGGGGCGAGAGCAGTACTTC. Translated, it gives CASSLEHGGREQYF.

J is TRBJ2-1 and V is TRBV19, with TRBD2 matching 12 bases. CDR3 length: 14 residues. The germline CDR1 and CDR2 sequences are LNHDA and SQIVND (reference sequence). With 9 bases clipped from V and 4 bases from J, the junction kept 4 bases outside the gene matches. Written as DNA, the CDR3 is TGTGCCAGCGAACTAGCGGGGGGATACAATGAGCAGTTCTTC. Its translation is CASELAGGYNEQFF.

The rearrangement links TRBV19 to TRBJ1-3, with D tentatively TRBD1 (5 bases). V was trimmed by 3 bases and J by 2 bases, leaving 8 bases between them. This CDR3 has 14 residues. Germline V gene sequence: CDR1 LNHDA, CDR2 SQIVND (reference sequence). CDR3 nucleotide sequence: TGTGCCAGTAGTATCCCAGGGACTGGAAACACCATATATTTT. Its translation is CASSIPGTGNTIYF. Using reference TRBV19 and TRBJ1-3 for the parts outside the CDR3, the full variable domain is DGGITQSPKYLFRKEGQNVTLSCEQNLNHDAMYWYRQDPGQGLRLIYYSQIVNDFQKGDIAEGYSVSREKKESFPLTVTSAQKNPTAFYLCASSIPGTGNTIYFGEGSWLTVV.

In the case of this clone: The identical CDR3 is also encoded by other nucleotide sequences in the sample. The V and J genes are TRBV7-9 and TRBJ2-2; TRBD1 might be the D (7 bases). The V and J ends lost 3 bases and 5 bases respectively, with 10 bases between them. CDR3 length equals 14 residues. Looked up from germline, CDR1 is SEHNR and CDR2 is FQNEAQ (reference sequence). CDR3 residues: CASSLAGGTGELFF. CDR3 nucleotide sequence: TGTGCCAGCAGCTTGGCAGGGGGGACCGGGGAGCTGTTTTTT.

The rearrangement joins TRBV15 to TRBJ2-5, with D tentatively TRBD1 or TRBD2 (7 bases each). The germline V gene encodes CDR1 LNHNV and CDR2 YYDKDF (reference sequence). The V end was cut by 1 base, the J end by 5 bases, with 26 bases between. CDR3 size: 19 residues. This CDR3 is CATSRGGGQPRTITETQYF. The CDR3 DNA is TGTGCCACCAGCAGAGGCGGGGGACAGCCTCGGACGATCACTGAGACCCAGTACTTC. The whole variable domain, filled in from reference TRBV15 and TRBJ2-5, reads DAMVIQNPRYQVTQFGKPVTLSCSQTLNHNVMYWYQQKSSQAPKLLFHYYDKDFNNEADTPDNFQSRRPNTSFCFLDIRSPGLGDTAMYLCATSRGGGQPRTITETQYFGPGTRLLVL.

The V call is TRBV18, the J call TRBJ1-2; no clear D gene. The CDR3 is 15 residues long. V was pared by 0 bases and J by 4 bases, with 12 bases between. Germline V gene data show CDR1 as KGHSH and CDR2 as LQKENI. DNA for the CDR3: TGTGCCAGCTCACCACCCGGTACGAGTATCTATGGCTACACCTTC. Translation gives CASSPPGTSIYGYTF.

This chain joins TRBV15 and TRBJ2-2; 9 nucleotides match TRBD2. This CDR3 contains 17 residues. Germline V gene sequence: CDR1 LNHNV, CDR2 YYDKDF (reference sequence). The junction had 10 bases not matched to a gene; V was cut back by 3 bases and J by 5 bases. CDR3 protein: CATSRDLAGAGTGELFF. CDR3 nucleotide sequence: TGTGCCACCAGCAGGGACTTAGCGGGGGCGGGGACCGGGGAGCTGTTTTTT. Combining the CDR3 with reference TRBV15 and TRBJ2-2 gives the whole variable domain DAMVIQNPRYQVTQFGKPVTLSCSQTLNHNVMYWYQQKSSQAPKLLFHYYDKDFNNEADTPDNFQSRRPNTSFCFLDIRSPGLGDTAMYLCATSRDLAGAGTGELFFGEGSRLTVL.

In nucleotides, the CDR3 is TGTGCCAGCAGCTGGACGGGAATGAGCTCTGGAAACACCATATATTTT. Translation: CASSWTGMSSGNTIYF. J is TRBJ1-3 and V is TRBV7-9; D unclear. Germline lookup yields CDR1 SEHNR and CDR2 FQNEAQ (reference sequence). The CDR3 spans 16 residues. Deletions cut 4 bases from V and 0 bases from J, with 13 bases between. Combining the CDR3 with reference TRBV7-9 and TRBJ1-3 gives the whole variable domain DTGVSQNPRHKITKRGQNVTFRCDPISEHNRLYWYRQTLGQGPEFLTYFQNEAQLEKSRLLSDRFSAERPKGSFSTLEIQRTEQGDSAMYLCASSWTGMSSGNTIYFGEGSWLTVV.

The V gene is TRBV29-1, the J gene TRBJ2-2; D remains unclear. Per the germline V gene, CDR1 is SQVTM and CDR2 is ANQGSEA. CDR3 length equals 12 residues. The V end was cut by 7 bases, the J end by 7 bases, with 13 bases between. In nucleotides, the CDR3 is TGCAGCGCCGGACGGAATATCGGGGAGCTGTTTTTT. This sequence encodes CSAGRNIGELFF.

The CDR3 bases are TGTGCCATCCAGGGGTCCGGGAGCTCTGGGGCCAACGTCCTGACTTTC. Translating gives CAIQGSGSSGANVLTF. This chain connects TRBV7-2 to TRBJ2-6; D tentatively reads TRBD1 or TRBD2 (6 bases each). Germline values: CDR1 SGHTA, CDR2 FQGNSA. This CDR3 region has 16 residues. The germline V and J ends were trimmed by 10 bases and 0 bases, with 16 bases remaining between them.

The table lists this clone with a count of one. The V and J genes are TRBV7-8 and TRBJ2-1; D is perhaps TRBD1 (6 bases). The CDR3 has 12 residues. CDR1 is SGHVS and CDR2 is FQNEAQ in the germline V gene. V lost 5 bases, J lost 6 bases, and 8 bases lay in between. The CDR3 sequence is CASSPQGNEQFF. CDR3 nucleotide sequence: TGTGCCAGCAGCCCACAGGGCAATGAGCAGTTCTTC.

To note about this clone: This sample also contains other DNA sequences that code for the same CDR3. This sequence joins TRBV20-1 and TRBJ2-7; D is ambiguous. Trimming took off 6 bases at V and 5 bases at J, with 8 bases between the two ends. The CDR3 sequence is 10 residues long. The germline gives CDR1 DFQATT, CDR2 SNEGSKA (reference sequence). In DNA, the CDR3 is TGCAGTGCCGCCGGAGACGAGCAGTACTTC. It specifies CSAAGDEQYF.

This chain uses TRBV6-5 with TRBJ1-5, with 10 positions matching TRBD1. CDR1 MNHEY and CDR2 SVGAGI come from the germline V gene. V gave up 6 bases and J gave up 7 bases; unmatched junction bases: 9. The CDR3 covers 15 residues. The CDR3 reads CASRGDRGGWQPQHF. The CDR3 DNA follows: TGTGCCAGCAGGGGGGACAGGGGAGGGTGGCAGCCCCAGCATTTT.